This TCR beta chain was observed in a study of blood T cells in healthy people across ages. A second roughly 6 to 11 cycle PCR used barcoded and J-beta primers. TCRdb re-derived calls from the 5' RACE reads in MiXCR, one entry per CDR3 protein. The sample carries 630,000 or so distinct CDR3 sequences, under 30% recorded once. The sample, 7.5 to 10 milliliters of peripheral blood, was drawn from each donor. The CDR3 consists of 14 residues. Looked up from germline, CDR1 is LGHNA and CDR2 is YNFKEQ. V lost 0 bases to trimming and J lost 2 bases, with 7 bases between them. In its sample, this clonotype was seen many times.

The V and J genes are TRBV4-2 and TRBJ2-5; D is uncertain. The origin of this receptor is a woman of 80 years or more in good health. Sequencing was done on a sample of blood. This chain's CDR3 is CASSQDGLQETQYF. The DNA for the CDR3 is TGTGCCAGCAGCCAAGATGGGCTACAAGAGACCCAGTACTTC.